Below, one TCR beta chain is given with its context. A much larger clone lies one base from this, so it may be a read error. Germline CDR1 DFQATT, CDR2 SNEGSKA (reference sequence). The CDR3 contains 13 residues. This entry is derived from a study of tumor and adjacent non-tumor tissue in lung cancer. About the study: Stage I to III disease affected roughly ten men and roughly five women aged roughly 31 to 85. Samples averaged roughly 4.4 million productive TCRbeta reads each.

The library came from three nested PCR rounds adapted from ARM-PCR protocols. From the multiplex PCR reads, TCRdb called clonotypes with MiXCR, one entry per CDR3 protein. The sample lists 50,000 or so distinct CDR3 sequences, around two thirds occurring once. RNA was extracted from bulk tissue without any cell sorting. The normal lung tissue was taken more than 3 cm from the tumor edge. Newly diagnosed lung cancer patients had thoracic surgery in China, August–late 2014, without prior chemotherapy. The specimen sequenced was distant non-tumor lung tissue. V is TRBV20-1 and J is TRBJ1-5; D might be TRBD1 (5 bases). This clonotype was sampled from a woman aged 55-70 years with non-small cell lung cancer. CDR3 DNA: TGCAGTGCGAGACCCGGGGGGAATCTGCCCCAGCATTTT. Protein product: CSARPGGNLPQHF.